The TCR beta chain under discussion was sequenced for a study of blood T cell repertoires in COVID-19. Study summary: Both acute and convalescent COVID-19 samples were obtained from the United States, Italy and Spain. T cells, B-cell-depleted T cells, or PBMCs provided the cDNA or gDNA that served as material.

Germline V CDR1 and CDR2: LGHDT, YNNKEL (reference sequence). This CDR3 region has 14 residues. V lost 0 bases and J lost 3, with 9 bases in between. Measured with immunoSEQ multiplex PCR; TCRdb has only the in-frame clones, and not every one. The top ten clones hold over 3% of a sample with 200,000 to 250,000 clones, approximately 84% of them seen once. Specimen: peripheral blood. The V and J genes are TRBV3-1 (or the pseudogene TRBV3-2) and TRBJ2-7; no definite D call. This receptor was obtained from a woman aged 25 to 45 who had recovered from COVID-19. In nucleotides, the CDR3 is TGTGCCAGCAGCCAAGAAAACCGGTTCTACGAGCAGTACTTC. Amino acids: CASSQENRFYEQYF.